Listed here are 3 T cell receptor beta chains from one sample, sequenced in a study of blood T cell repertoires in COVID-19. Sequencing used immunoSEQ multiplex PCR; TCRdb keeps in-frame clones, though not all of them. The data hold 200,000 to 250,000 clones, with roughly 85% observed a single time. Source material: peripheral blood. The origin of the receptors is an elderly woman with acute or convalescent COVID-19.

This clone was picked up a small number of times. This rearrangement joins TRBV3-1 (or the pseudogene TRBV3-2) to TRBJ1-1; D may be TRBD1 (6 bases). The CDR3 spans 13 residues. The germline V and J ends were trimmed by 9 bases and 3 bases, with 14 bases remaining between them. CDR1 and CDR2 (germline): LGHDT, YNNKEL (reference sequence). The CDR3 nucleotides are TGTGCCAGTAGTGACAGGTTGTACACTGAAGCTTTCTTT. It encodes CASSDRLYTEAFF.

This chain connects TRBV28 to TRBJ1-1; TRBD1 aligns across 8 bases. The germline CDR1 and CDR2 sequences are MDHEN and SYDVKM. CDR3 length: 12 residues. V dropped 6 bases and J dropped 11; count of bases not matched to a gene: 8. The CDR3 DNA reads TGTGCCAGCAGACAGGGGGGGGCTCAGGCTTTCTTT. Translation: CASRQGGAQAFF.

This chain uses TRBV4-3 with TRBJ1-4, with TRBD1 identical over 10 bases. This CDR3 region has 15 residues. The germline gives CDR1 LGHNA, CDR2 YSLEER. The ends lost 1 base at V and 7 bases at J; junction bases unmatched: 3. The CDR3 loop reads CASSQGTGGTEKLFF. The CDR3 coding sequence is TGCGCCAGCAGCCAAGGGACAGGGGGTACTGAAAAACTGTTTTTT.